Presented here are 5 T cell receptor beta chains from one specimen sequenced in a study of vaccination effects on CD4 cells after COVID-19. Data came from immunoSEQ multiplex PCR; TCRdb stores just in-frame clones and leaves some out. Here the sample spans around 47,000 clones, 72% being singletons. Upon completion of roughly ten days in culture, CD4+ T cells were isolated. Each person got two doses of an mRNA SARS-CoV-2 vaccine, BNT162b2 or mRNA-1273. These receptors are not linked to any known antigen. Sequenced material: CD4+ T cells from PBMCs cultured without peptide, taken after COVID-19 vaccination. The receptors shown here come from a human donor who received a COVID-19 vaccine.

The chain carries TRBV30 and TRBJ2-1; D is possibly TRBD1 (5 bases). V was clipped by 2 bases and J by 0 bases, with 11 bases between them. Germline V gene lookup returns CDR1 GTSNPN and CDR2 SVGIG (reference sequence). This CDR3 is built from 15 residues. The CDR3 DNA reads TGTGCCTGGAGTCTGCGGACAAACTCCTACAATGAGCAGTTCTTC. Its translation is CAWSLRTNSYNEQFF.

This clone was seen more than once but under ten times. The chain is built from TRBV19 and TRBJ1-2; 8 bases are shared with TRBD1. CDR1 and CDR2 (germline): LNHDA, SQIVND (reference sequence). This CDR3 spans 16 amino acids. Losses at the gene ends were 5 bases for V and 5 bases for J; bases not matched to a gene: 13. CDR3 residues: CASSPKTGVIEYGYTF. CDR3 nucleotide sequence: TGTGCCAGTAGTCCGAAGACAGGGGTTATTGAGTATGGCTACACCTTC.

The chain links TRBV10-3 to TRBJ1-1; the D gene is possibly TRBD1 (5 bases). The V end lost 7 bases, the J end lost 0 bases, and 9 bases lay between the germline ends. The CDR3 consists of 13 residues. The germline V gene encodes CDR1 ENHRY and CDR2 SYGVKD. The CDR3 spells CAITTDMNTEAFF. In nucleotides, the CDR3 is TGTGCCATCACGACAGACATGAACACTGAAGCTTTCTTT.

This rearrangement joins TRBV6-5 to TRBJ2-3, with TRBD1 matching over 7 bases. The CDR3 length is 16 residues. J was trimmed by 5 bases and V by 4 bases; bases with no gene match: 12. Germline CDR1 MNHEY, CDR2 SVGAGI. As DNA, the CDR3 is TGTGCCAGCAGTTCCGAGGGGGCTAGGAGAGGAGATACGCAGTATTTT. It specifies CASSSEGARRGDTQYF.

This clone was seen a few times. The chain has TRBV11-2 and TRBJ2-7; D gene unclear. This CDR3 is 14 amino acids long. Looked up from germline, CDR1 is SGHAT and CDR2 is FQNNGV. Trimming left V 0 bases short and J 3 bases short, with 9 bases between. CDR3 sequence reads: CASSLELARYEQYF. The DNA for the CDR3 is TGTGCCAGCAGCTTAGAGTTGGCGCGCTACGAGCAGTACTTC. The full variable domain, in which reference TRBV11-2 and TRBJ2-7 provide the parts outside the CDR3, is EAGVAQSPRYKIIEKRQSVAFWCNPISGHATLYWYQQILGQGPKLLIQFQNNGVVDDSQLPKDRFSAERLKGVDSTLKIQPAKLEDSAVYLCASSLELARYEQYFGPGTRLTVT.